This T cell receptor (beta chain) derives from a study of T cells in Graves' hyperthyroidism and ophthalmopathy (dated 2019 in TCRdb). A note on the overall study: Peripheral blood was collected at initial diagnosis, before any treatment. According to the paper, TCR Vbeta CDR3 sequencing was carried out on more than 120 peripheral blood samples, which came from about 45 ophthalmopathy, about 75 hyperthyroidism and 17 progressor patients. An independent validation cohort of 18 to 20 hyperthyroidism patients and about 16 patients who later progressed to ophthalmopathy tested prospective prediction of ophthalmopathy. For training and testing, the roughly 93 patients in the discovery cohort were randomly divided in a 7:3 ratio. Once sampling was done, hyperthyroidism patients were given methimazole at a starting dose of 30 mg daily, whereas ophthalmopathy patients were given high-dose intravenous methylprednisolone. Thyroid tissue and blood T-cell repertoires from several Graves' hyperthyroidism patients were also compared in the study. A discovery cohort of around 100 patients, 43 with Graves' ophthalmopathy and about 58 with stable Graves' hyperthyroidism, was used to find distinguishing TCR V-J signatures. On the study overall, not on this receptor specifically: In validation, progression to ophthalmopathy was predicted by the model with around 70% sensitivity and 72.22% specificity, a median of approximately 6.5 months before onset. Blood samples also contained most of the expanded thyroid clonotypes (frequency above 0.001), which suggests that blood repertoires may reflect thyroid immune responses. No statistical method was used to set the sample size in advance, and investigators knew the group allocation. In cross-validation, a model built on a 13 V-J signature told ophthalmopathy apart from stable hyperthyroidism with roughly 87% sensitivity and roughly 83% specificity, and in testing the same model reached 80%/75%.

Hyperthyroidism patients were newly diagnosed, with disease duration under 2 months, and aged 18 to 65 years. Any patient with an uncontrolled infection, another autoimmune disease, pregnancy or lactation was excluded. Diagnoses relied on clinical symptoms, serum thyroxine and TRAb, thyroid ultrasound and orbital computed tomography. For progressor patients, blood was drawn at the first diagnosis of hyperthyroidism, before any ophthalmopathy symptoms had appeared. PBMCs were isolated from about 9.1 ml of fresh peripheral blood by Ficoll-Paque density gradient centrifugation. Patients classed as progressors first received a Graves' hyperthyroidism diagnosis and then went on to develop ophthalmopathy during follow-up. Trizol reagent was used to extract total RNA, and RNA quality was then checked on an Agilent 2100 Bioanalyzer. The germline V gene (reference sequence) provides CDR1 LGHDT and CDR2 YNNKEL. Including the terminal cysteine and phenylalanine, the CDR3 comprises 14 residues. The kept DNA is CDR3 alone, 42 bases in frame from the first base. Deletion took 6 bases off V and 4 bases off J, with a span of 12 bases between the germline ends.

Many counts were recorded for this clonotype. The antigen this receptor binds is unknown. No qualities accompany the bases; no much larger clone lies one base away. Amplification of TCR beta CDR3 regions was carried out from RNA transcripts. A first-round RT-PCR of the TCR CDR3 used the HTBI primer set with the Qiagen OneStep RT-PCR kit. A second multiplex PCR round built the libraries, followed by size selection and purification. Paired-end sequencing of the libraries was performed with 100 bp reads on an Illumina HiSeq2000. The original pipeline was this. Raw data were processed with SOAPnuke, discarding reads with adapters, uncalled bases, mean Phred below 15, or no exact constant-primer or identifier match. COPE v1.2.5 was used to merge high-quality paired reads, and clonotypes were defined as unique nucleotide sequences. MiTCR v1.1 was used to align the clonotypes against IMGT TRBV, TRBD and TRBJ reference segments. The analysis was restricted to V-J combinations with a frequency above 0.0001, which together covered about 99% of the repertoires. A TCS score was defined as the ratio of F50 (clonal expansion) to E x V (chaos), with BLOSUM62-based TCRdist applied between CDR3 peptides within each V-J. Welch's t-statistics and random forest reduced 450 to 600 V-J features to under 15, which were used in a naive Bayes classifier (R e1071). TCRdb's own reprocessing of the public reads used fastp at Q25 and MiXCR and kept productive beta chains. Merged by CDR3 protein, the rows form single entries marked with the most common genes and DNA. The V and J calls here are based on TCRdb, not the publication. This sample comprises under 300,000 distinct CDR3 sequences, 25% to 30% of them detected only once. Of the sample, 20% to 30% falls within the top ten clones.

The sample was blood. The V gene is TRBV3-1 and the J gene is TRBJ2-2, with TRBD2 tentatively as D gene (5 bases match). The receptor comes from a man aged 35-49 years with Graves' hyperthyroidism that later progressed to Graves' ophthalmopathy. The DNA sequence follows: TGTGCCAGCAGACGCCGGGAATTCACCGGGGAGCTGTTTTTT. This gives the protein CASRRREFTGELFF.